This entry lists 30 T cell receptor beta chains sequenced from one sample in a study of T cell repertoires in cytomegalovirus infection (dated by TCRdb to about 2019). TCRdb shows the sequencer as Illumina HiSeq 1500. The raw public reads went through TCRdb reprocessing: fastp at Q25, MiXCR clone calling, in-frame beta chains kept. Each CDR3 protein appears once, grouped with its most common genes and DNA. This sample is represented by about 400,000 distinct CDR3 sequences; roughly 34% of them were singletons. Jointly, the top ten make up roughly 14% of the sample. The antigens of these receptors remain unknown. Reading the label with the study, this specimen's treatment or condition is: in vitro stimulation with specific CMV peptide epitopes to enrich CMV-specific T cells. The input for sequencing was cultured PBMCs, taken from culture after CMV antigen stimulation. The receptors shown here come from a human donor in good health (CMV status not recorded). Some clones in this sample may be carry-over from other donors' samples.

The gene calls are TRBV4-1 and TRBJ2-7; D is unresolved. Germline V gene lookup returns CDR1 MGHRA and CDR2 YSYEKL. The CDR3 runs 14 residues. V was trimmed by 0 bases and J by 5 bases, leaving 11 bases between them. The CDR3 here is CASSQDRPVDEQYF. The CDR3, as DNA: TGCGCCAGCAGCCAAGATAGGCCAGTCGACGAGCAGTACTTC.

The J gene is TRBJ2-3, the V gene TRBV27; TRBD1 agrees at 8 bases. V dropped 6 bases and J dropped 2; count of bases not matched to a gene: 13. CDR1 is MNHEY and CDR2 is SMNVEV in the germline V gene (reference sequence). This CDR3 is built from 17 residues. CDR3 in amino acids: CASRTYGTGHLTDTQYF. CDR3 in DNA: TGTGCCAGCAGAACATACGGGACAGGACACCTCACAGATACGCAGTATTTT.

This chain links TRBV12-3 or TRBV12-4 with TRBJ2-4; D might be TRBD2 (6 bases). CDR3 size: 12 residues. The V end was cut by 4 bases, the J end by 8 bases, with 9 bases between. CDR3 amino acids: CASSSGGDIQYF. CDR3 in DNA: TGTGCCAGCAGTTCAGGAGGGGACATTCAGTACTTC.

The CDR3 coding sequence is TGTGCCAGCAGTTTAGTTCAGGGGCTTGGAGCTTTCTTT. Amino acid sequence: CASSLVQGLGAFF. The chain couples TRBV12-3 or TRBV12-4 to TRBJ1-1; weak D call: TRBD1 (6 bases). This CDR3 region has 13 residues. Trimming left V 1 base short and J 10 bases short, with 13 bases between.

The chain couples TRBV20-1 to TRBJ1-5; D is ambiguous. CDR1 is DFQATT and CDR2 is SNEGSKA in the germline V gene (reference sequence). Trimming took off 5 bases at V and 4 bases at J, with 12 bases between the two ends. This CDR3 has 13 amino acids. CDR3 amino acids: CSAPQEGNQPQHF. CDR3 DNA: TGCAGTGCTCCTCAGGAGGGAAATCAGCCCCAGCATTTT.

The chain joins TRBV27 to TRBJ2-6; no definite D call. The CDR3 runs 14 residues. The germline gives CDR1 MNHEY, CDR2 SMNVEV (reference sequence). The CDR3 DNA is TGTGTCTACTTAAAACCTGCTGGGGCCAACGTCCTGACTTTC. Protein product: CVYLKPAGANVLTF.

This clonotype was seen many times. The chain uses TRBV7-2 and TRBJ1-2; 9 bases agree with TRBD1. Per the germline V gene, CDR1 is SGHTA and CDR2 is FQGNSA. With 1 base clipped from V and 4 bases from J, the junction kept 4 bases outside the gene matches. The CDR3 covers 15 residues. The CDR3 DNA follows: TGTGCCAGCAGCTTAGAGGGACAGGGTACCTATGGCTACACCTTC. Translated: CASSLEGQGTYGYTF.

V usage is TRBV5-4 and J usage is TRBJ2-3; 10 nucleotides match TRBD2. The CDR3 consists of 17 residues. V was pared by 3 bases and J by 4 bases, with 11 bases of the junction left unmatched. Germline V gene data show CDR1 as SGHNT and CDR2 as YYREEE (reference sequence). The CDR3 protein is CASSSRRPSGSADTQYF. The CDR3 bases are TGTGCCAGCAGCTCCCGGAGGCCTAGCGGGAGCGCAGATACGCAGTATTTT.

There are many counts of this clonotype. The V and J genes are TRBV12-3 or TRBV12-4 and TRBJ2-1; 7 bases are shared with TRBD2. Germline trimming cut 6 bases from V and 10 bases from J; bases unmatched to any gene: 9. This CDR3 has 13 amino acids. The CDR3 nucleotides are TGTGCCAGCAGCCACGGGACTATAAAAGAGCAGTTCTTC. Protein sequence: CASSHGTIKEQFF.

This clonotype has a handful of counts. The CDR3 region has the DNA TGTGCCAGCAGTGAAGAGCTTGCGGCGGGGCGTTACAATGAGCAGTTCTTC. It codes for CASSEELAAGRYNEQFF. The chain is built from TRBV6-4 and TRBJ2-1; weak D call: TRBD2 (6 bases). V was clipped by 3 bases and J by 4 bases, with 19 bases between them. From germline, CDR1 is MRHNA and CDR2 SNTAGT. The CDR3 totals 17 residues.

This clonotype is deemed medium-sized. The chain carries TRBV5-4 and TRBJ2-3, with unresolved D. CDR1 and CDR2 (germline): SGHNT, YYREEE (reference sequence). The length of the CDR3 is 12 residues. V was clipped by 4 bases and J by 2 bases, with 5 bases between them. The chain's CDR3 is CASSHNTDTQYF. The CDR3 nucleotides read TGTGCCAGCAGCCACAACACAGATACGCAGTATTTT.

The chain couples TRBV20-1 to TRBJ2-3; weak D call: TRBD2 (5 bases). Per the germline V gene, CDR1 is DFQATT and CDR2 is SNEGSKA (reference sequence). This CDR3 has 13 residues. V lost 5 bases and J lost 1, with 10 bases in between. CDR3: CSAFPGGTDTQYF. The CDR3 nucleotides are TGCAGTGCTTTCCCCGGGGGCACAGATACGCAGTATTTT.

This clonotype came up a few times. The chain is built from TRBV28 and TRBJ1-3; no clear D. Germline V gene sequence: CDR1 MDHEN, CDR2 SYDVKM. The CDR3 runs 15 residues. Trimming removed 6 bases at V and 0 bases at J, with 12 bases between. For the CDR3, the DNA is TGTGCCAGCAGCCCTAAAGAGACCTCTGGAAACACCATATATTTT. Protein sequence: CASSPKETSGNTIYF.

This sequence joins TRBV7-2 and TRBJ2-3; a weak D match, TRBD2 (5 bases). The V gene lost 2 bases and the J gene lost 2 bases, with 11 bases spanning the gap. The germline V gene has CDR1 SGHTA and CDR2 FQGNSA. This CDR3 contains 15 residues. CDR3 region: CASSLRAATTDTQYF. The DNA for the CDR3 is TGTGCCAGCAGCTTAAGAGCGGCAACCACAGATACGCAGTATTTT.

J is TRBJ1-2 and V is TRBV20-1; D is unresolved. From germline, CDR1 is DFQATT and CDR2 SNEGSKA (reference sequence). The CDR3 totals 14 residues. The germline V and J ends were trimmed by 0 bases and 8 bases, with 16 bases remaining between them. The CDR3 DNA reads TGCAGTGCTAGAGAGGGATCAGCCTCCCACGGCTACACCTTC. Translating gives CSAREGSASHGYTF.

The rearrangement joins TRBV6-2 or TRBV6-3 to TRBJ1-1; D is unresolved. The CDR3 has 15 amino acids. V lost 0 bases and J 4 bases, leaving 12 bases between the germline ends. The germline CDR1 and CDR2 sequences are MNHEY and SVGEGT. CDR3 sequence reads: CASSYSEGSGTEAFF. CDR3 in DNA: TGTGCCAGCAGTTACTCGGAAGGAAGCGGCACTGAAGCTTTCTTT.

The chain combines TRBV28 with TRBJ2-7, with a tentative D call TRBD1 (6 bases). The V gene's germline CDR1 is MDHEN and CDR2 SYDVKM. This CDR3 region has 11 residues. V dropped 6 bases and J dropped 10 bases, with 13 bases sitting between them. The DNA for the CDR3 is TGTGCCAGCAGGGTACAGGGCGGCCAGTACTTC. Protein sequence: CASRVQGGQYF.

V is TRBV24-1 and J is TRBJ2-1; 8 bases are a match to TRBD2. Trimming at V came to 3 bases and at J to 7 bases, leaving 4 bases not matched to a gene. The germline V gene encodes CDR1 KGHDR and CDR2 SFDVKD. CDR3 length: 14 residues. The CDR3 sequence: CATSDRTSSNEQFF. CDR3 nucleotides: TGTGCCACCAGTGATCGGACTAGCAGTAATGAGCAGTTCTTC.

The chain carries TRBV11-2 and TRBJ2-1; 11 bases are a match to TRBD2. Trimming at V came to 5 bases and at J to 4 bases, leaving 10 bases not matched to a gene. This CDR3 comprises 17 residues. Germline V gene sequence: CDR1 SGHAT, CDR2 FQNNGV. CDR3 nucleotides: TGTGCCAGCAGCCCAAACGAACTAGCGGGGGTGTACAATGAGCAGTTCTTC. Its translation: CASSPNELAGVYNEQFF.

Sample share makes this clonotype medium-sized (0.01 to 0.1%). This chain connects TRBV7-2 to TRBJ1-1; D is possibly TRBD1 (5 bases). Germline V CDR1 and CDR2: SGHTA, FQGNSA. This CDR3 spans 14 amino acids. Between the trimmed V and J ends, which lost 4 bases and 1 base, there was a span of 10 bases. CDR3 protein: CASSSGGTNTEAFF. In DNA, the CDR3 is TGTGCCAGCAGCTCCGGGGGGACGAACACTGAAGCTTTCTTT.

The chain has TRBV7-2 and TRBJ2-1; 12 nucleotides line up with TRBD2. V was pared by 6 bases and J by 7 bases, with 10 bases of the junction left unmatched. Looked up from germline, CDR1 is SGHTA and CDR2 is FQGNSA. CDR3 length: 16 amino acids. CDR3 sequence reads: CASRDPTSGRWNEQFF. In DNA, the CDR3 is TGTGCCAGCAGGGACCCGACTAGCGGGAGATGGAATGAGCAGTTCTTC.

This sequence joins TRBV18 and TRBJ2-2, with D possibly being TRBD2 (6 bases). The germline V and J ends were trimmed by 2 bases and 4 bases, with 14 bases remaining between them. CDR3 size: 16 residues. Germline V CDR1 and CDR2: KGHSH, LQKENI. The CDR3 nucleotides are TGTGCCAGCTCACCAAGGAGACTAGAAACCACCGGGGAGCTGTTTTTT. Protein product: CASSPRRLETTGELFF.

In its sample, this clonotype was seen a few times. The CDR3 loop reads CASSLRRGDIQYF. The CDR3 nucleotides read TGTGCCAGCAGTCTCCGAAGGGGCGACATTCAGTACTTC. The chain uses TRBV27 and TRBJ2-4; D may be TRBD1 (5 bases). Trimming stripped 5 bases from V and 8 bases from J, with 13 bases between. CDR3 length: 13 amino acids. Germline CDR1 reads MNHEY; CDR2 reads SMNVEV (reference sequence).

This clonotype has just a few counts. The chain recombines TRBV29-1 with TRBJ1-3; 7 positions agree with TRBD1. The V segment lost 4 bases and the J segment 2 bases; nucleotides outside the gene matches: 5. Germline CDR1 is SQVTM and CDR2 is ANQGSEA. This CDR3 comprises 14 residues. The CDR3 coding sequence is TGCAGCGTTGTTGAAGACAGGGCTGGAAACACCATATATTTT. It encodes CSVVEDRAGNTIYF.

This clonotype ranks as medium-sized (0.01 to 0.1%). The gene calls are TRBV7-2 and TRBJ1-5, with D perhaps matching TRBD1 (6 bases). The CDR3 is made up of 14 amino acids. Germline CDR1 and CDR2: SGHTA and FQGNSA. V lost 4 bases to trimming and J lost 3 bases, with 10 bases between them. The CDR3 sequence: CASSYTGSNQPQHF. The CDR3 DNA is TGTGCCAGCAGCTATACAGGGTCCAATCAGCCCCAGCATTTT. Using reference TRBV7-2 and TRBJ1-5 for the parts outside the CDR3, the full variable domain is GAGVSQSPSNKVTEKGKDVELRCDPISGHTALYWYRQSLGQGLEFLIYFQGNSAPDKSGLPSDRFSAERTGGSVSTLTIQRTQQEDSAVYLCASSYTGSNQPQHFGDGTRLSIL.

The gene calls are TRBV7-6 and TRBJ2-7; TRBD2 matches 9 bases. Germline V gene data show CDR1 as SGHVS and CDR2 as FNYEAQ. This CDR3 has 17 residues. Trimming cost V 0 bases and J 6 bases; bases outside gene matches: 12. The CDR3 nucleotides are TGTGCCAGCAGCTTAGCTCCTGGTGCTGCGGGAGGGAGCGAGCAGTACTTC. The encoded protein is CASSLAPGAAGGSEQYF.

The chain joins TRBV3-1 to TRBJ2-3, with 8 bases identical to TRBD2. This CDR3 has 16 residues. Per germline, CDR1 LGHDT and CDR2 YNNKEL (reference sequence). Unmatched junction bases numbered 10, after V lost 4 bases and J lost 4 bases. CDR3 sequence reads: CASSRLGTSLPDTQYF. CDR3 coding DNA: TGTGCCAGCAGCCGTCTGGGGACTAGTCTCCCAGATACGCAGTATTTT.

This clonotype appeared many times. The V call is TRBV7-2, the J call TRBJ1-5; D is undetermined. The CDR3 has 15 amino acids. In germline, CDR1 is SGHTA, CDR2 FQGNSA. Deletions cut 1 base from V and 2 bases from J, with 9 bases between. The CDR3 bases are TGTGCCAGCAGCTTAGGCATCACGGGCAATCAGCCCCAGCATTTT. Encoded protein: CASSLGITGNQPQHF.

Many counts were recorded for this clonotype. This chain uses TRBV18 with TRBJ2-1, with 10 bases identical to TRBD1. Germline values: CDR1 KGHSH, CDR2 LQKENI. J was trimmed by 4 bases and V by 0 bases; bases with no gene match: 3. The CDR3 contains 16 residues. This chain's CDR3 is CASSPPGQGTYNEQFF. DNA of the CDR3: TGTGCCAGCTCACCACCGGGACAGGGGACGTACAATGAGCAGTTCTTC.

This clonotype was seen just once. This rearrangement joins TRBV7-2 to TRBJ2-7; maybe TRBD2 (6 bases). CDR3 length: 17 residues. CDR1 is SGHTA, CDR2 FQGNSA, per germline. Trimming took off 8 bases at V and 0 bases at J, with 23 bases between the two ends. In DNA, the CDR3 is TGTGCCAGCGATCCTGGTAGTAGCGGTTTAAGCTCCTACGAGCAGTACTTC. It is translated as CASDPGSSGLSSYEQYF.